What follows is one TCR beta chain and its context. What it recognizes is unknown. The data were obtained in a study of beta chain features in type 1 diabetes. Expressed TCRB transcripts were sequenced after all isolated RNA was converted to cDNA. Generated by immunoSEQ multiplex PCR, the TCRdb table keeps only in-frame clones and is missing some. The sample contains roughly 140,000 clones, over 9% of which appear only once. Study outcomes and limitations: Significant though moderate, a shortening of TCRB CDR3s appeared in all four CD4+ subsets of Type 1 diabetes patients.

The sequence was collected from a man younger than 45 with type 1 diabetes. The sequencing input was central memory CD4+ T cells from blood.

CDR3 in DNA: TGTGCCAGCTGGAGCACCGGGGAGCTGTTTTTT. Residues: CASWSTGELFF. The chain uses TRBV5-5 and TRBJ2-2; D gene ambiguous. The CDR3 loop spans 11 amino acids. V was cut by 7 bases and J by 4 bases, with 5 bases left in between. The germline V gene has CDR1 SGHKS and CDR2 YYEKEE (reference sequence).